This TCR beta chain was profiled in a study of blood T cell dynamics during melanoma immunotherapy. Indicated time point: pre-treatment baseline. Patients with prior systemic cancer treatment, concomitant immunosuppressants, or other active malignancies were excluded. CDR1 is MNHEY and CDR2 is SVGAGI in the germline V gene. The V end lost 4 bases, the J end lost 1 base, and 4 bases lay between the germline ends. The CDR3 has 13 amino acids. Sequenced by immunoSEQ multiplex PCR; TCRdb stores in-frame clones only, minus some. Of about 5,900 clones in the sample, 88% are singletons; the top ten hold around 1.9%.

The starting material was blood, obtained from a patient treated with checkpoint blockade. The receptor comes from a human donor with melanoma. V is TRBV6-5 and J is TRBJ2-2; unclear D gene. CDR3 sequence (DNA): TGTGCCAGCAGTTTGGTGAACACCGGGGAGCTGTTTTTT. Protein product: CASSLVNTGELFF.